This T cell receptor (beta chain) originates from a study of blood T cell repertoires in COVID-19. Looking at the study overall: Sites in the United States, Italy and Spain provided acute and convalescent COVID-19 samples.

In its sample, this clone was seen a few times. How the authors handled the data: Quantification of nucleated cells was approximated via reference gene primer amplification. Sequencing was performed with immunoSEQ multiplex PCR; in TCRdb, only in-frame clones are kept and a portion is missing. V, J and clone size are taken as reported in that table, and D and trimming were inferred from the DNA itself. The sample contains about 110,000 clones, approximately 90% of which appear only once. Germline CDR1 is LGHNT and CDR2 is FRNRAP. This CDR3 is built from 19 residues. V was pared by 2 bases and J by 0 bases, with 13 bases of the junction left unmatched.

This receptor was obtained from a woman in her forties or fifties with acute or convalescent COVID-19. The rearrangement uses TRBV12-5 and TRBJ1-1, with 9 bases lining up with TRBD1. Sample: peripheral blood. The CDR3 is CASGLIRRGTGNMNTEAFF. CDR3 DNA sequence: TGTGCTAGTGGTTTGATCCGGCGGGGGACAGGGAACATGAACACTGAAGCTTTCTTT.